This TCR beta chain stems from a study of Graves' ophthalmopathy and Graves' hyperthyroidism. Overall study: At initial diagnosis, peripheral blood was obtained, and this preceded any treatment.

From RNA, the CDR3 regions of TCR beta chains were amplified and sequenced. Second-round multiplex PCR followed a first-round RT-PCR using HTBI primers. MiXCR, applied by TCRdb to the multiplex PCR reads, yields one record per CDR3 protein. The data contain fewer than 400,000 distinct CDR3 sequences, around 19% of them seen just once; the ten biggest clones take up more than 1.5%. Study-wide points: Appearing in blood as well were most expanded thyroid clonotypes above 0.001 frequency.

The table lists this clonotype with many counts. Its antigen is unidentified. This CDR3 spans 18 amino acids. Unmatched junction bases numbered 7, after V lost 2 bases and J lost 1 base. Germline V lookup: CDR1 LGHNT, CDR2 FRNRAP. PBMCs came from approximately 10 ml of fresh peripheral blood. The sequence was obtained from a woman aged 18-35 years with Graves' ophthalmopathy. This chain links TRBV12-5 with TRBJ2-5; TRBD2 aligns across 13 bases. Sequencing used peripheral blood. CDR3: CASGLSTSGRVLQETQYF. The CDR3 DNA reads as TGTGCTAGTGGTTTGAGCACTAGCGGGAGGGTCCTCCAAGAGACCCAGTACTTC.